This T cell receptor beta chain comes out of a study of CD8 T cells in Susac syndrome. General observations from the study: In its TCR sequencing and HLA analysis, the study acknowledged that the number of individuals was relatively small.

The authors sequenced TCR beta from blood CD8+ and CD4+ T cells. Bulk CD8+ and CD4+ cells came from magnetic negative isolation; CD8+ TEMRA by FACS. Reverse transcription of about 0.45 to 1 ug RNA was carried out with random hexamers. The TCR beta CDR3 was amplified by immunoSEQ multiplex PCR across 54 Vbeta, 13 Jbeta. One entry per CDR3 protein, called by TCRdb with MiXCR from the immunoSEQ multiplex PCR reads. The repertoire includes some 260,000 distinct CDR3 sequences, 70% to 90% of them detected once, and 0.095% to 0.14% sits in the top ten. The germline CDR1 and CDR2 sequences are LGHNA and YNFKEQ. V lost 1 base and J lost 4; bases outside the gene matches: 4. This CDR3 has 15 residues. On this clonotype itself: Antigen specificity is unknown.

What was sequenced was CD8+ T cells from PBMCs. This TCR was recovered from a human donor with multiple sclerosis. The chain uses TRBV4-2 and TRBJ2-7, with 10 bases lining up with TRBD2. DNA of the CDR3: TGTGCCAGCAGCCAAGTACAGACTAGCGGGTACGAGCAGTACTTC. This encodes CASSQVQTSGYEQYF.